The clone carrying this TCR beta chain was picked up many times. The antigen remains undetermined. The CDR3 consists of 11 residues. Trimming cost V 5 bases and J 6 bases, with 8 bases left between them. TCRdb passed the 5' RACE reads through MiXCR, listing each CDR3 protein once. The sample has approximately 490,000 distinct CDR3 sequences, about 20% seen once. The data derive from a study of T-cell memory formation after mild COVID-19. Findings and caveats of the study: A subset of responding clones appeared in pre-infection memory, suggesting cross-reactive memory joined.

Sample: PBMCs or a T cell subset sorted from them (not recorded which). The gene calls are TRBV12-3 or TRBV12-4 and TRBJ2-7; D is perhaps TRBD1 or TRBD2 (5 bases each). This TCR derives from an adult woman who had mild COVID-19 (a few samples of this study predate the infection). Cell type and time point are not known. The CDR3 coding sequence is TGTGCCAGCAGTCGTGGGGGCGAGCAGTACTTC. As protein: CASSRGGEQYF.